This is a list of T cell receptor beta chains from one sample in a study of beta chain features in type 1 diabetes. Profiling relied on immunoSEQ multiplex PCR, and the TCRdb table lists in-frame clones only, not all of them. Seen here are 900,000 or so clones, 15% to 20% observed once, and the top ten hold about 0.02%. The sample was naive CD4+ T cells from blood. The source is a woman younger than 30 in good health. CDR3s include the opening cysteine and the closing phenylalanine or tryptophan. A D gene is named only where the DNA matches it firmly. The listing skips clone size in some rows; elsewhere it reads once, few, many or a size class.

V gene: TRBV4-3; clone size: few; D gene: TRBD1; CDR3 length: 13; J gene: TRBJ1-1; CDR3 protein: CASSQDLGGRAFF; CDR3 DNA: TGCGCCAGCAGCCAAGATTTAGGGGGCCGGGCTTTCTTT
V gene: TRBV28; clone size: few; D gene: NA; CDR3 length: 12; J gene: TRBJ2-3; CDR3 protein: CASSSLGDTQYF; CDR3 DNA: TGTGCCAGCAGTTCCCTGGGGGATACGCAGTATTTT
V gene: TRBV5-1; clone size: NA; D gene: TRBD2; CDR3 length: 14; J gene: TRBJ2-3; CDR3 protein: CAVHSGLSTDTQYF; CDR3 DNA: TGCGCCGTGCATAGCGGGCTAAGCACAGATACGCAGTATTTT
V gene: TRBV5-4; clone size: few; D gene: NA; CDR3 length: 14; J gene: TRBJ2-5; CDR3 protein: CASSLSSSRETQYF; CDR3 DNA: TGTGCCAGCAGCTTATCCTCTTCCCGAGAGACCCAGTACTTC
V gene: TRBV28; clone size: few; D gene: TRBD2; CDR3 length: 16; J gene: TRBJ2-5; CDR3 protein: CASSPGLAGGRKTQYF; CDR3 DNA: TGTGCCAGCAGCCCCGGACTAGCGGGAGGGCGGAAGACCCAGTACTTC
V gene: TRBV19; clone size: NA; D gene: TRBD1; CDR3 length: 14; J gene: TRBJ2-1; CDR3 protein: CASRLTGGSAEQFF; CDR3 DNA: TGTGCCAGTCGCCTTACAGGGGGCTCGGCGGAGCAGTTCTTC
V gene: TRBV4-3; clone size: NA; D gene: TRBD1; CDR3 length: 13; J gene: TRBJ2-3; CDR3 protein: CATSDRVSDTQYF; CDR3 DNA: TGCGCCACAAGCGACAGGGTATCAGATACGCAGTATTTT
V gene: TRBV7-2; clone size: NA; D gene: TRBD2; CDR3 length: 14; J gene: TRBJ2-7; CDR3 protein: CASSFRLASYEQYF; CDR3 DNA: TGTGCCAGCAGCTTTCGACTAGCTTCCTACGAGCAGTACTTC
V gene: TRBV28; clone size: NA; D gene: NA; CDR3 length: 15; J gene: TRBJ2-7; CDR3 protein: CASRLPGTVTYEQYF; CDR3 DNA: TGTGCCAGCAGGCTCCCCGGGACGGTCACCTACGAGCAGTACTTC
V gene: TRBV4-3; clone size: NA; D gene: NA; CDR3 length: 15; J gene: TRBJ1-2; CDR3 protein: CASSQEVGTGYGYTF; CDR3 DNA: TGCGCCAGCAGCCAAGAAGTTGGGACTGGCTATGGCTACACCTTC
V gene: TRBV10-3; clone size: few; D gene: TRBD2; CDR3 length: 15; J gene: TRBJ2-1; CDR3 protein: CAISEVAGSYNEQFF; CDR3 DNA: TGTGCCATCAGTGAGGTAGCGGGGTCCTACAATGAGCAGTTCTTC
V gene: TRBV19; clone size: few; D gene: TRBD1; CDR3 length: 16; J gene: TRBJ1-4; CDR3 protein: CASTDRGVATNEKLFF; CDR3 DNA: TGTGCCAGTACTGACAGGGGCGTTGCAACTAATGAAAAACTGTTTTTT
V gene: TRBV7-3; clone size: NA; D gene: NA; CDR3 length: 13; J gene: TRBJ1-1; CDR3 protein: CASSLMGFGRAFF; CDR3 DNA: TGTGCCAGCAGCTTAATGGGATTTGGGCGGGCTTTCTTT
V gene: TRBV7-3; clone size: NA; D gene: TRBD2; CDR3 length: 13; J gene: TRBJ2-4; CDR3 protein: CASSSGLADIQYF; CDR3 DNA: TGTGCCAGCAGCTCAGGACTAGCAGACATTCAGTACTTC
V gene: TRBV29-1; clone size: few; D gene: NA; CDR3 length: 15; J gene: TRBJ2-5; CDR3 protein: CSVVELTTPKETQYF; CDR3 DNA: TGCAGCGTTGTTGAGCTCACCACTCCTAAAGAGACCCAGTACTTC
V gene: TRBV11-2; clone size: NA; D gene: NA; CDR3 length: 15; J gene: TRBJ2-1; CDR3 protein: CASSSHSAGLREQFF; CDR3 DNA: TGTGCCAGCAGCTCACACTCAGCGGGTCTCCGTGAGCAGTTCTTC
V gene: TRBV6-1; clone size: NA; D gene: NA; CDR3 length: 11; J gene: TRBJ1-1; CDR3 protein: CASIEWSEAFF; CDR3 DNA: TGTGCCAGCATAGAGTGGTCTGAAGCTTTCTTT
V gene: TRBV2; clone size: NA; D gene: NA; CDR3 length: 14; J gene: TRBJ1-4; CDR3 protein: CASTTRATNEKLFF; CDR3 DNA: TGTGCCAGCACGACCAGGGCAACTAATGAAAAACTGTTTTTT
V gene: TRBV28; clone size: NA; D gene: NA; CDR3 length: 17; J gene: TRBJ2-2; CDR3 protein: CASRPLAGQRNTGELFF; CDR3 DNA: TGTGCCAGCAGGCCATTAGCGGGACAGCGAAACACCGGGGAGCTGTTTTTT
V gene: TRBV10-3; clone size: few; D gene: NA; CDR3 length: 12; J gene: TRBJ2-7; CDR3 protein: CAISEINYEQYF; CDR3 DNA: TGTGCCATCAGTGAGATAAACTACGAGCAGTACTTC
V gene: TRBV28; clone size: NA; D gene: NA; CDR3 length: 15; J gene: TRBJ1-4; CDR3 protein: CASSLSGLRKEKLFF; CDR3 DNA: TGTGCCAGCAGTTTATCGGGACTCCGGAAGGAAAAACTGTTTTTT
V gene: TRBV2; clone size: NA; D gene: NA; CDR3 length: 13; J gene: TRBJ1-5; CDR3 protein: CASSEGHNQPQHF; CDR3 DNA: TGTGCCAGCAGCGAAGGACACAATCAGCCCCAGCATTTT
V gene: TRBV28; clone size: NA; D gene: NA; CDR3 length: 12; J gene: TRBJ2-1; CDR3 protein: CASSFKAVEQFF; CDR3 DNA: TGTGCCAGCAGTTTTAAAGCAGTTGAGCAGTTCTTC
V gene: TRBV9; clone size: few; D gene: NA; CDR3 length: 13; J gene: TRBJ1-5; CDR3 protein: CASSVDINQPQHF; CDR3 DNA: TGTGCCAGCAGCGTAGACATTAATCAGCCCCAGCATTTT
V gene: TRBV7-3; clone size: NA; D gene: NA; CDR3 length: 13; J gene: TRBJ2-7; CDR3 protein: CASSNRNTGVQYF; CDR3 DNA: TGTGCCAGCAGCAATAGAAACACGGGAGTGCAGTACTTC
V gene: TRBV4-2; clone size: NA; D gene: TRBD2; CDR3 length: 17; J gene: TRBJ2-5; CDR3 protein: CASSPGTSGRKQETQYF; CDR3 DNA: TGTGCCAGCAGCCCCGGGACTAGCGGGAGAAAACAAGAGACCCAGTACTTC
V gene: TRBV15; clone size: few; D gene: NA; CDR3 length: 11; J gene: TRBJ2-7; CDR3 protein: CAIPVSYEQYF; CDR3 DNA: TGTGCCATCCCGGTCTCCTACGAGCAGTACTTC
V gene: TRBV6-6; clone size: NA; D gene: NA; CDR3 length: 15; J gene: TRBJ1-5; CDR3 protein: CASSDAGPLNQPQHF; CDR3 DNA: TGTGCCAGCAGTGATGCGGGGCCTCTCAATCAGCCCCAGCATTTT
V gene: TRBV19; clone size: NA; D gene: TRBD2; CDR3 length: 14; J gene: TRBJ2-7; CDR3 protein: CASSKTSEAYEQYF; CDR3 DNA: TGTGCCAGTAGTAAGACTAGCGAAGCCTACGAGCAGTACTTC
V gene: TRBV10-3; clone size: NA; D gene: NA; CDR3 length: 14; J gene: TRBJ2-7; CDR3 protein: CAISETSAPYEQYF; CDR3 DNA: TGTGCCATCAGTGAGACCTCGGCCCCCTACGAGCAGTACTTC
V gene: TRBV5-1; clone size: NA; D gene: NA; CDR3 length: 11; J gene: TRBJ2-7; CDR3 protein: CASSLHYEQYF; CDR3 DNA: TGCGCCAGCAGCCTCCACTACGAGCAGTACTTC
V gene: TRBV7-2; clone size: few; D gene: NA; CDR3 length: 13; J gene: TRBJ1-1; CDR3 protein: CASSFEGQTEAFF; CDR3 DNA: TGTGCCAGCAGCTTCGAGGGGCAAACTGAAGCTTTCTTT
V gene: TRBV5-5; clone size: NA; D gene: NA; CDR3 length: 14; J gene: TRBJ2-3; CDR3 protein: CASSMVDSTDTQYF; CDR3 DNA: TGTGCCAGCAGCATGGTCGACAGCACAGATACGCAGTATTTT
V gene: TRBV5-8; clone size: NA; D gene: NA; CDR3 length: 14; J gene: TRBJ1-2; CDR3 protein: CASSLGTAGGGYTF; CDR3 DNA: TGTGCCAGCAGCTTGGGGACAGCCGGCGGGGGCTACACCTTC
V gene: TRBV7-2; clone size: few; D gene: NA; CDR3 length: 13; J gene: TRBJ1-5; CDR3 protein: CASSLDRWQPQHF; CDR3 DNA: TGTGCCAGCAGCTTAGACAGATGGCAGCCCCAGCATTTT
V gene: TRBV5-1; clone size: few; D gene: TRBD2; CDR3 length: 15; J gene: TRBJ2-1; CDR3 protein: CASSLAVREGREQFF; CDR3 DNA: TGCGCCAGCAGCTTGGCCGTGCGGGAGGGGCGTGAGCAGTTCTTC
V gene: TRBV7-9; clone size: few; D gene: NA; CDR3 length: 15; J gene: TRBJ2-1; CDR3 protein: CASSSAGHSLNEQFF; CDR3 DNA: TGTGCCAGCAGCTCCGCGGGACACAGCCTCAATGAGCAGTTCTTC
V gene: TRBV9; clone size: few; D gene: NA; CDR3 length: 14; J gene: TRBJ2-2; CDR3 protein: CASSVAGVAGELFF; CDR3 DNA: TGTGCCAGCAGCGTAGCCGGGGTGGCCGGGGAGCTGTTTTTT
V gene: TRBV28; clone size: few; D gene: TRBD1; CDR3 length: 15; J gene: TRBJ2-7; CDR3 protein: CASSPVSQGAYEQYF; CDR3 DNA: TGTGCCAGCAGCCCAGTGTCCCAGGGGGCCTACGAGCAGTACTTC
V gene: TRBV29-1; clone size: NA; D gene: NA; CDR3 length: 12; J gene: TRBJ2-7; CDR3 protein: CSVVSWAYEQYF; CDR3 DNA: TGCAGCGTTGTGAGTTGGGCCTACGAGCAGTACTTC
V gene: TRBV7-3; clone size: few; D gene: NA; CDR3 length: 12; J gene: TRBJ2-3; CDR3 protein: CASSPNPGTQYF; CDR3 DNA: TGTGCCAGCAGCCCAAATCCCGGGACGCAGTATTTT
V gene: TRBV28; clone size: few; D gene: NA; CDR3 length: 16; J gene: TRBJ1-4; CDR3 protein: CASSPPQGRANEKLFF; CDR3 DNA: TGTGCCAGCAGTCCCCCTCAGGGGAGAGCTAATGAAAAACTGTTTTTT
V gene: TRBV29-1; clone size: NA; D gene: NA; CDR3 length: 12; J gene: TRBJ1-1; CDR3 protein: CSVSRGFTEAFF; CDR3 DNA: TGCAGCGTTTCTAGGGGTTTTACTGAAGCTTTCTTT